The 2 T cell receptor beta chains below come from one sample, sequenced in a study of blood T cell repertoires in COVID-19. Only in-frame clones appear in the TCRdb table, and some are missing; sequencing was by immunoSEQ multiplex PCR. The repertoire holds over 350,000 clones, with 80% to 90% as singletons. The sequenced material came from peripheral blood. These receptors originate from a woman aged 25-40 years with active or convalescent COVID-19.

The chain links TRBV19 to TRBJ1-1; D call uncertain. There are 15 residues in the CDR3. V dropped 7 bases and J dropped 0 bases, with 15 bases sitting between them. CDR1 and CDR2 (germline): LNHDA, SQIVND (reference sequence). The CDR3 coding sequence is TGTGCCAGTACCATCGGCGGATCTCTGAACACTGAAGCTTTCTTT. The encoded protein is CASTIGGSLNTEAFF.

The sample holds many counts of this clone. The chain combines TRBV3-1 (or the pseudogene TRBV3-2) with TRBJ2-2, with D maybe TRBD1 (5 bases). CDR3 size: 14 residues. Germline V gene sequence: CDR1 LGHDT, CDR2 YNNKEL (reference sequence). The V end was cut by 5 bases, the J end by 3 bases, with 10 bases between. In DNA form, the CDR3 reads TGTGCCAGCAGCGTCTCAGGGTACACCGGGGAGCTGTTTTTT. Translating gives CASSVSGYTGELFF.